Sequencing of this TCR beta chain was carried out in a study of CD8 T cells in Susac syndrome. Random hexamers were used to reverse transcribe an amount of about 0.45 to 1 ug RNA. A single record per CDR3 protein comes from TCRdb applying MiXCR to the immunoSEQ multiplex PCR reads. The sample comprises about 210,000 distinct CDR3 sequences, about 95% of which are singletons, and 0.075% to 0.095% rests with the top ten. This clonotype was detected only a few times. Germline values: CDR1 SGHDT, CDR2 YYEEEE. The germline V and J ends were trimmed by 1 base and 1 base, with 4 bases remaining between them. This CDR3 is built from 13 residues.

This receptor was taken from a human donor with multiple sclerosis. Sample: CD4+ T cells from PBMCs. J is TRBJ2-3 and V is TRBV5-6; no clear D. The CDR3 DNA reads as TGTGCCAGCAGCTTGACAGGCACAGATACGCAGTATTTT. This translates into CASSLTGTDTQYF.